This T cell receptor beta chain was found in a study of cytomegalovirus exposure and HLA in healthy donors. The primer mix had 60 Vbeta and 13 Jbeta primers. Authors' analysis steps: A follow-up analysis tallied approximately 85 million unique TCR beta chains, roughly 11 million shared. Assay used: immunoSEQ multiplex PCR; TCRdb lists only in-frame clones, some missing. V, J and clone size derive from that table, while D and trimming were established from the DNA sequence. The sample carries around 100,000 clones, roughly four fifths recorded once. Germline CDR1 LNHDA, CDR2 SQIVND (reference sequence). J was trimmed by 4 bases and V by 3 bases; bases with no gene match: 10. This CDR3 is 16 amino acids long. About this clone itself: Antigen specificity is unknown.

Study-wide points: It was shown in a later analysis that HLA-associated TCR beta chains were more clonally expanded than other, equally common chains. The study listed around 150 cytomegalovirus-associated TCR beta chains. Information on immune exposure was restricted to one variable (CMV serostatus).

The sample taken for sequencing was PBMCs. This chain connects TRBV19 to TRBJ1-1; 8 nucleotides line up with TRBD1. The source of this sequence is a woman aged 55-70 years in good health and CMV-seropositive. For the CDR3, the DNA is TGTGCCAGTAGTATTCGTCTTGACAGGGGTCCCACTGAAGCTTTCTTT. Translating it yields CASSIRLDRGPTEAFF.